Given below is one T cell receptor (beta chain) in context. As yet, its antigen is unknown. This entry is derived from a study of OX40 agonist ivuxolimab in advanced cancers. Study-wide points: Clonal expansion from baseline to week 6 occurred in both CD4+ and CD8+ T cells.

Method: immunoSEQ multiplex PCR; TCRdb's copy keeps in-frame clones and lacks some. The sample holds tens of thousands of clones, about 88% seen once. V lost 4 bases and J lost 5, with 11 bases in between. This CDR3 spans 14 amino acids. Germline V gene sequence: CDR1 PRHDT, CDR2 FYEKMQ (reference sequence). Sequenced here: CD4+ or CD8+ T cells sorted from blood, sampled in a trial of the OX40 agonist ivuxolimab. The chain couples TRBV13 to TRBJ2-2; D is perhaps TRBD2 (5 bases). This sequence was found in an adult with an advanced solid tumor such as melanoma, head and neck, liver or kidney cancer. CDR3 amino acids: CASSSEGGTGELFF. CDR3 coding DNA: TGTGCCAGCAGCTCCGAAGGAGGTACCGGGGAGCTGTTTTTT. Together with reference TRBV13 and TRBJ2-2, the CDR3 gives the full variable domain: AAGVIQSPRHLIKEKRETATLKCYPIPRHDTVYWYQQGPGQDPQFLISFYEKMQSDKGSIPDRFSAQQFSDYHSELNMSSLELGDSALYFCASSSEGGTGELFFGEGSRLTVL.